This T cell receptor (beta chain) was identified during a study of cytomegalovirus exposure and HLA in healthy donors. CDR1 and CDR2 from the germline V gene are SGHVS and FQNEAQ. This CDR3 region has 14 residues. The V gene end was trimmed by 1 base and the J gene end by 4 bases; junction bases not matched to a gene: 0. PCR primers comprised 60 Vbeta and 13 Jbeta primers. Only in-frame clones appear in the TCRdb table, and some are missing; sequencing was by immunoSEQ multiplex PCR. Found here are 100,000 to 150,000 clones, about three quarters of them singletons; the top ten hold 3% to 4.5%. The J gene is TRBJ1-3, the V gene TRBV7-8; TRBD1 agrees at 8 bases. The receptor was derived from a man aged 25 to 40 in good health and CMV-seronegative. Sequences were obtained from PBMCs. This CDR3 reads CASSLGTGGNTIYF. CDR3 nucleotides: TGTGCCAGCAGCTTAGGGACAGGGGGAAACACCATATATTTT.